The source of this T cell receptor beta chain is a study of blood T cell repertoires in COVID-19. At the level of the study: Samples came from the United States, Italy and Spain, spanning acute and convalescent COVID-19.

The CDR3 length is 17 residues. V was trimmed by 4 bases and J by 0 bases, leaving 15 bases between them. Germline V gives CDR1 MGHRA, CDR2 YSYEKL. The protocol was immunoSEQ multiplex PCR, while the TCRdb copy is restricted to in-frame clones and leaves out a portion. The sample shows roughly 60,000 clones, around 90% of them seen only once. The rearrangement joins TRBV4-1 to TRBJ2-2, with a weak D call TRBD2 (5 bases). The TCR was taken from a human donor with active COVID-19. The donor label of this sample is uncertain. Sequences were obtained from peripheral blood. In nucleotides, the CDR3 is TGCGCCAGCAGCCGCGGAGGCGGGCCAACGAACACCGGGGAGCTGTTTTTT. Protein: CASSRGGGPTNTGELFF.